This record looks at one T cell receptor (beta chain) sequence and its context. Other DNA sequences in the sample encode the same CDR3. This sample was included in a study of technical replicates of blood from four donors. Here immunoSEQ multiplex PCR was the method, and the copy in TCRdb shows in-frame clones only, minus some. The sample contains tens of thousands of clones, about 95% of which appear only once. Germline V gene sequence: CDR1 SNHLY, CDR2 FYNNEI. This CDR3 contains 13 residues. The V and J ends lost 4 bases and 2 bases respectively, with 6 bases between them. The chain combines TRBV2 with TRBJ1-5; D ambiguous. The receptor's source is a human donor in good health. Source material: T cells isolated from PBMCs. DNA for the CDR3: TGTGCCAGCAGTGGCACGGGCAATCAGCCCCAGCATTTT. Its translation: CASSGTGNQPQHF.